This TCR beta chain was recorded in a study of CD8 T cells in ankylosing spondylitis. The CDR3 length is 12 residues. In germline, CDR1 is SEHNR, CDR2 FQNEAQ (reference sequence). V lost 5 bases to trimming and J lost 7 bases, with 11 bases between them. TCRdb passed the 5' RACE reads through MiXCR, listing each CDR3 protein once. This sample has about 160,000 distinct CDR3 sequences, with roughly 18% found just once. Only a few counts were recorded for this clonotype. Antigen: not known. The study, taken as a whole, reports: What seemed typical of ankylosing spondylitis blood was a TCR beta motif built from about 8 highly homologous variants. Disease-linked clones reportedly showed significant enrichment in matched ankylosing spondylitis synovial fluid. CD8+ by phenotype, disease-linked clones were relatively rare in peripheral blood.

Sequenced: blood, either unsorted or a sorted T cell fraction (not recorded which). The chain couples TRBV7-9 to TRBJ1-1; no clear D gene. The origin of this receptor is a male donor with ankylosing spondylitis or in good health (not recorded which). CDR3 sequence reads: CASSLNQDEAFF. CDR3 sequence (DNA): TGTGCCAGCAGCCTGAACCAGGATGAAGCTTTCTTT.